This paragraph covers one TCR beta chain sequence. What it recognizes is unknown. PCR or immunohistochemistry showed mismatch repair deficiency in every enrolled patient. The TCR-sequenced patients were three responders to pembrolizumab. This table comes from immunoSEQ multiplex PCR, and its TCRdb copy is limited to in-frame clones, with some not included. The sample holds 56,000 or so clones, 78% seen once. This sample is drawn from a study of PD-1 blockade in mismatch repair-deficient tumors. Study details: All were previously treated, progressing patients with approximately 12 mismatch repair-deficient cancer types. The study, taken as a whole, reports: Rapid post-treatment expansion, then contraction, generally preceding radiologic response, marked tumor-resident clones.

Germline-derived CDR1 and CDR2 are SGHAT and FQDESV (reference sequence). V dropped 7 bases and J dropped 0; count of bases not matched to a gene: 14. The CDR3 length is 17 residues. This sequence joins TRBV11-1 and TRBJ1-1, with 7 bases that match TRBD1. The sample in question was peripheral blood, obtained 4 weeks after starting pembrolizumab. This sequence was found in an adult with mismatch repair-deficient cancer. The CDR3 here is CASTTSGTEVMNTEAFF. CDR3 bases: TGTGCCAGCACAACCTCCGGGACAGAGGTTATGAACACTGAAGCTTTCTTT.